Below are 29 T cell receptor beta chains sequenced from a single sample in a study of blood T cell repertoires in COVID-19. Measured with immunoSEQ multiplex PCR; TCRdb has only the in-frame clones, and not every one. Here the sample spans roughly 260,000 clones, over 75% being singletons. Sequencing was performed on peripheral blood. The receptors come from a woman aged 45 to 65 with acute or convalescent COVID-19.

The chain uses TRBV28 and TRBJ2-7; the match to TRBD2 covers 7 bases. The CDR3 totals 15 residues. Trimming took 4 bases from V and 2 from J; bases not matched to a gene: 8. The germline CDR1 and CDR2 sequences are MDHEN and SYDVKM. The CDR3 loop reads CASSSRRTSTYEQYF. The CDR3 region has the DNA TGTGCCAGCAGTTCGCGGAGGACTAGTACCTACGAGCAGTACTTC.

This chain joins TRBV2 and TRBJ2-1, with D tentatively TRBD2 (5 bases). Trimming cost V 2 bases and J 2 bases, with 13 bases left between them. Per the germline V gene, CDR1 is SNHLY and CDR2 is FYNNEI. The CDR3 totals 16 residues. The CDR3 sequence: CASSELGKRTYNEQFF. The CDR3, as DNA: TGTGCCAGCAGTGAACTGGGGAAGCGGACCTACAATGAGCAGTTCTTC.

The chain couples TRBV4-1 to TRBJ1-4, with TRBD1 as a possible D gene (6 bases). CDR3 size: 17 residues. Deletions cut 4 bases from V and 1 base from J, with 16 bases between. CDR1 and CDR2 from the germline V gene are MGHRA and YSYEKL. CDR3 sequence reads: CASSRQTGSITNEKLFF. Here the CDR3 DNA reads TGCGCCAGCAGCCGACAGACAGGTTCTATAACTAATGAAAAACTGTTTTTT.

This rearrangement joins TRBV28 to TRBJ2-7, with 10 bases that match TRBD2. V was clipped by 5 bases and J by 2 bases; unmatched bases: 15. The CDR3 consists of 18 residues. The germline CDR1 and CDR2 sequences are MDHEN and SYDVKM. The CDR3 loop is CASSTPSPTSGDPYEQYF. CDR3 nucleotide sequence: TGTGCCAGCAGTACACCTTCCCCTACTAGCGGGGACCCCTACGAGCAGTACTTC.

The CDR3 DNA follows: TGTGCCAGTAGTACGGACAGGGATTATCAGCCCCAGCATTTT. It yields the protein CASSTDRDYQPQHF. This chain uses TRBV19 with TRBJ1-5; TRBD1 matches 8 bases. From germline, CDR1 is LNHDA and CDR2 SQIVND (reference sequence). The CDR3 is 14 residues long. V lost 4 bases, J lost 5 bases, and 4 bases stayed unmatched.

The CDR3 region is CAISGWGDRESPLHF. The CDR3 bases are TGTGCCATCAGTGGATGGGGAGACAGGGAGTCACCCCTCCACTTT. The gene calls are TRBV10-3 and TRBJ1-6; 7 bases align to TRBD1. V trimming: 4 bases; J trimming: 10 bases; junction bases outside the gene matches: 10. CDR1 and CDR2 from the germline V gene are ENHRY and SYGVKD. The CDR3 contains 15 residues.

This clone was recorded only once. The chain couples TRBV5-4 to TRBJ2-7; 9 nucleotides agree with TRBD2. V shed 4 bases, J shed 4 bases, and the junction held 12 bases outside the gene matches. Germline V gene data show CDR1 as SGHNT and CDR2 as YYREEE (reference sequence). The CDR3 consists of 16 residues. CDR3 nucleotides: TGTGCCAGCAGCACCCGAACCGGGACTAGCTTATACGAGCAGTACTTC. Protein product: CASSTRTGTSLYEQYF.

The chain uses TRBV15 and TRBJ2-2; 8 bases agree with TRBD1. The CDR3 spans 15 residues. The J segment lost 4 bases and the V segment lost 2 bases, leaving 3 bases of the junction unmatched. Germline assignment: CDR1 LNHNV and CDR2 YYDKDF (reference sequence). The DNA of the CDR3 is TGTGCCACCAGCAGACAGGGGGCGCCCACCGGGGAGCTGTTTTTT. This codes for CATSRQGAPTGELFF.

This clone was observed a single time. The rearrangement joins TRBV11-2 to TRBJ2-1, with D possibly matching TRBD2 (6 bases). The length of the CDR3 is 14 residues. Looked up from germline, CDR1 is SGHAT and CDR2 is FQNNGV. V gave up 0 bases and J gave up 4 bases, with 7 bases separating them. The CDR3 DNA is TGTGCCAGCAGCTTAGAGGGGAGGTACAATGAGCAGTTCTTC. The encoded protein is CASSLEGRYNEQFF.

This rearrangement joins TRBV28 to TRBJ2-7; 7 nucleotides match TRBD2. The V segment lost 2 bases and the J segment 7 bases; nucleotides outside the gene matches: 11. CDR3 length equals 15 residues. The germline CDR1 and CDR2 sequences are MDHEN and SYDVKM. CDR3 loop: CASSLIGGGGVEQYF. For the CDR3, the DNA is TGTGCCAGCAGTTTAATCGGCGGGGGTGGTGTGGAGCAGTACTTC.

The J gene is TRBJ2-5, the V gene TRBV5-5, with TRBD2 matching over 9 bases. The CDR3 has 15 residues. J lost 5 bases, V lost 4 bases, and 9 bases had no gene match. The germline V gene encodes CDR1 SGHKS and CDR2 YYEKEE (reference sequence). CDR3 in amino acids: CASSPLSGSAETQYF. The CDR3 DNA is TGTGCCAGCAGCCCCCTTAGCGGGAGTGCGGAGACCCAGTACTTC.

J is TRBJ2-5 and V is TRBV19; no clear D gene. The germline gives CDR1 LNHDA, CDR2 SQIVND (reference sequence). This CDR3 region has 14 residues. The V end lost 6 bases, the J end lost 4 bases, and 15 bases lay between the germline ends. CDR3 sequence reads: CASRKGQAAETQYF. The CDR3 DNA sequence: TGTGCCAGTAGGAAAGGCCAGGCAGCAGAGACCCAGTACTTC.

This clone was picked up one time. The CDR3 DNA follows: TGTGCCAGCAGTTTCGCCGGGACAGGGAACAACGAGCAGTACTTC. Translated, it gives CASSFAGTGNNEQYF. V is TRBV6-5 and J is TRBJ2-7; TRBD1 agrees at 9 bases. In germline, CDR1 is MNHEY, CDR2 SVGAGI. CDR3 length equals 15 residues. Trimming took 4 bases from V and 5 from J; bases not matched to a gene: 9.

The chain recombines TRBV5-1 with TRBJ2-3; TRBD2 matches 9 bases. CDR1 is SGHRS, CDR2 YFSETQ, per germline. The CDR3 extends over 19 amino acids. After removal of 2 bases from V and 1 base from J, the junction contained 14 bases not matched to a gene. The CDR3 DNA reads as TGCGCCAGCAGCTTCCTGGGGCTAGCGGGGCCCCTAGGCACAGATACGCAGTATTTT. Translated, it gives CASSFLGLAGPLGTDTQYF.

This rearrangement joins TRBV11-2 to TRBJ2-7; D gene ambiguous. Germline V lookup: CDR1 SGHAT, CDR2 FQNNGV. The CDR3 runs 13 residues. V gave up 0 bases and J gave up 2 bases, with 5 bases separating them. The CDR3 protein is CASSLESTYEQYF. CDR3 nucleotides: TGTGCCAGCAGCTTAGAGAGCACCTACGAGCAGTACTTC.

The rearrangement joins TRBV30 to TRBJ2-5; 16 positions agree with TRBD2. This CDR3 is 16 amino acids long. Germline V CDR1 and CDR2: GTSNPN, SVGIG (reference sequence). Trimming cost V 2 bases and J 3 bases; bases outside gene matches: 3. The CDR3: CAWSLGLAGGEETQYF. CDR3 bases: TGTGCCTGGAGTTTGGGACTAGCGGGAGGGGAAGAGACCCAGTACTTC. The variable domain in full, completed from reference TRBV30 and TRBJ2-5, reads SQTIHQWPATLVQPVGSPLSLECTVEGTSNPNLYWYRQAAGRGLQLLFYSVGIGQISSEVPQNLSASRPQDRQFILSSKKLLLSDSGFYLCAWSLGLAGGEETQYFGPGTRLLVL.

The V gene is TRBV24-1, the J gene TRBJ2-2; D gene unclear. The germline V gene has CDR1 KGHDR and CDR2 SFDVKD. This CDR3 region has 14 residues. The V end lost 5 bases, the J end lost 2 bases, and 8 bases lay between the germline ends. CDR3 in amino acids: CATSGLSNTGELFF. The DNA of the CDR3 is TGTGCCACCAGTGGACTCAGTAACACCGGGGAGCTGTTTTTT.

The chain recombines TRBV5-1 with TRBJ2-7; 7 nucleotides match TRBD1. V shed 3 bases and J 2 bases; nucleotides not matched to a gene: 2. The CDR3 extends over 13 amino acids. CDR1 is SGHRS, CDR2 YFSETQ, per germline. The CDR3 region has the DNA TGCGCCAGCAGCTGGGACAGACCCTACGAGCAGTACTTC. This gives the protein CASSWDRPYEQYF.

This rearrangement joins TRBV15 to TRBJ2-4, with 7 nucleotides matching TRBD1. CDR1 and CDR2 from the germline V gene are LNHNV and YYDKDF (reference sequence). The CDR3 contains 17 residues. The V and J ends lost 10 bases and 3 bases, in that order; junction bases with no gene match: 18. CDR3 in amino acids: CAIKDRKGMGGKNIQYF. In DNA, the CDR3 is TGTGCCATCAAGGACAGGAAAGGGATGGGTGGCAAAAACATTCAGTACTTC.

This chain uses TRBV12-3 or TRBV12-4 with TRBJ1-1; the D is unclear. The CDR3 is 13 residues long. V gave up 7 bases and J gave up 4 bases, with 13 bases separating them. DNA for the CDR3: TGTGCCAGCACTCCGGGAATCGTCACTGAAGCTTTCTTT. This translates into CASTPGIVTEAFF.

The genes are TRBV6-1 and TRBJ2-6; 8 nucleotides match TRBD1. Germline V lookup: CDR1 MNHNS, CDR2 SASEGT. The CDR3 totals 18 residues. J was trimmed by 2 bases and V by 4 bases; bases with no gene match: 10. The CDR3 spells CASSGIGQGTAGANVLTF. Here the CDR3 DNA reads TGTGCCAGCAGTGGGATAGGACAGGGAACAGCTGGGGCCAACGTCCTGACTTTC.

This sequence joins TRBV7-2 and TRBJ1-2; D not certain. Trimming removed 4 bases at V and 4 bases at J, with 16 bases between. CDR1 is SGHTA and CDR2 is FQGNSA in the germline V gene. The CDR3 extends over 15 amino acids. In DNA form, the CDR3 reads TGTGCCAGCAGCTCACGACAAGTCTCCGGCTATGGCTACACCTTC. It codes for CASSSRQVSGYGYTF.

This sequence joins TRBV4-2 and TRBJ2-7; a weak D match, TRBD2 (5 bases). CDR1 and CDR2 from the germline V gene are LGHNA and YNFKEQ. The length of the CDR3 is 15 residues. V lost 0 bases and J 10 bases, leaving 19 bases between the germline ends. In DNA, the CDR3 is TGTGCCAGCAGCCAAGACGAGGGCCGAACCTTGGCCCAGTACTTC. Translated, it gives CASSQDEGRTLAQYF.

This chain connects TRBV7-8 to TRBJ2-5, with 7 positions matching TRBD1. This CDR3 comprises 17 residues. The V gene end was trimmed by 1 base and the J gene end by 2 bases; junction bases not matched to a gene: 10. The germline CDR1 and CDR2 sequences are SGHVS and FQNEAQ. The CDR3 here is CASSLGDLTGTQETQYF. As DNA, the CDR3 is TGTGCCAGCAGCTTAGGAGACCTGACAGGGACACAAGAGACCCAGTACTTC.

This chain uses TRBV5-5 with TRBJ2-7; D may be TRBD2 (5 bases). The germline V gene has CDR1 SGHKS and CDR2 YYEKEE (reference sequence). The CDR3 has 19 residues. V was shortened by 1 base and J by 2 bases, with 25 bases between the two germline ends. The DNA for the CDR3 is TGTGCCAGCAGCTTGTTACCTGATAAGGCTAGCCGACATCCCTACGAGCAGTACTTC. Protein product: CASSLLPDKASRHPYEQYF.

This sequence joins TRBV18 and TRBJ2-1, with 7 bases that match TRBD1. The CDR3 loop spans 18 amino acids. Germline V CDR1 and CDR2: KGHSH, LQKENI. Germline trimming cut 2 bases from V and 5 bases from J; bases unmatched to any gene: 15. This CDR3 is CASSPTLISGTADNEQFF. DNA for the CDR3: TGTGCCAGCTCACCAACCCTAATATCCGGGACAGCCGACAATGAGCAGTTCTTC.

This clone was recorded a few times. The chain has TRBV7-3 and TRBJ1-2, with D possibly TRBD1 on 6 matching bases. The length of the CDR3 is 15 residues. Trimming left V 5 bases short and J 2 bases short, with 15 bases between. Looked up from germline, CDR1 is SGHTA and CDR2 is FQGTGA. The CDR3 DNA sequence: TGTGCCAGCAGCCTCCGGTACGACAGGAACTATGGCTACACCTTC. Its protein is CASSLRYDRNYGYTF. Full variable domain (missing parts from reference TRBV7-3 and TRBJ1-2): GAGVSQTPSNKVTEKGKYVELRCDPISGHTALYWYRQSLGQGPEFLIYFQGTGAADDSGLPNDRFFAVRPEGSVSTLKIQRTERGDSAVYLCASSLRYDRNYGYTFGSGTRLTVV.

The CDR3 bases are TGTGCCACCAGTGATTTAGGGGTACATGAGCAGTTCTTC. Residues: CATSDLGVHEQFF. The gene calls are TRBV24-1 and TRBJ2-1; D may be TRBD1 (5 bases). Trimming cost V 1 base and J 8 bases, with 8 bases left between them. Per germline, CDR1 KGHDR and CDR2 SFDVKD. The CDR3 consists of 13 residues.

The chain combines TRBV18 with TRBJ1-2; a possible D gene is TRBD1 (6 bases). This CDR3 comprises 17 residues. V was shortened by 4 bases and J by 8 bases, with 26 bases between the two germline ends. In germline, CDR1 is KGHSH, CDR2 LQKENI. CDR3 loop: CASSLTRTVEFKYGYTF. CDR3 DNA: TGTGCCAGCTCACTCACCCGGACAGTGGAATTCAAGTACGGCTACACCTTC.